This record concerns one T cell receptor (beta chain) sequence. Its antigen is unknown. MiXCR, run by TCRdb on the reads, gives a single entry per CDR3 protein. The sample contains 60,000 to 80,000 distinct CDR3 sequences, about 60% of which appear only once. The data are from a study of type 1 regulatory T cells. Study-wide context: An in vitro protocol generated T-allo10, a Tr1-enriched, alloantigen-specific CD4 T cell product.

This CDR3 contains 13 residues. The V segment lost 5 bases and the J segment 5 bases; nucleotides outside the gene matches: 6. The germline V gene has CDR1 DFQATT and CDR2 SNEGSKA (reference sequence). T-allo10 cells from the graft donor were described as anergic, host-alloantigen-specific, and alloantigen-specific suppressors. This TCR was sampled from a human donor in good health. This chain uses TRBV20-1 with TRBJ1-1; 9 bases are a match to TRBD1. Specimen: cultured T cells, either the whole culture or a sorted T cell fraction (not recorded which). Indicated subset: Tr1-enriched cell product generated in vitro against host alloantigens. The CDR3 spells CSAARQGVTEAFF. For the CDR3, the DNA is TGCAGTGCTGCCCGACAGGGGGTAACTGAAGCTTTCTTT.